These T cell receptor beta chains were read from a single sample in a study of cytomegalovirus exposure and HLA in healthy donors. The table came from immunoSEQ multiplex PCR; TCRdb's copy has only in-frame clones and leaves some out. The repertoire holds 150,000 or so clones, with approximately 71% as singletons. The material sequenced was PBMCs. Receptors originate from a man between 18 and 35 years old in good health and CMV-seropositive. The CDR3 runs from the conserved cysteine through the conserved F or W. D genes are given only for firm matches. Size values are once, few and many counts, or a class for expanded clones, and some rows have none.

D | J | size | V | CDR3 | DNA
. | TRBJ1-1 | . | TRBV28 | CASSLPLSENTEAFF | TGTGCCAGCAGTTTACCGCTTTCAGAGAACACTGAAGCTTTCTTT
. | TRBJ2-3 | few | TRBV7-9 | CASSHSGRPDTQYF | TGTGCCAGCAGCCACTCGGGAAGGCCAGATACGCAGTATTTT
TRBD1 | TRBJ2-6 | few | TRBV6-1 | CASSERQGLSGANVLTF | TGTGCCAGCAGTGAGAGACAGGGCCTCTCTGGGGCCAACGTCCTGACTTTC
. | TRBJ2-1 | . | TRBV2 | CASSFQGYEQFF | TGTGCCAGCAGTTTCCAGGGATATGAGCAGTTCTTC
TRBD1 | TRBJ2-2 | . | TRBV6-6 | CASRKGQGITGELFF | TGTGCCAGCAGGAAAGGACAGGGGATCACCGGGGAGCTGTTTTTT
TRBD2 | TRBJ2-7 | . | TRBV6-5 | CASSWGPGGRAHEQYF | TGTGCCAGCAGTTGGGGGCCTGGCGGGAGGGCCCACGAGCAGTACTTC
TRBD1 | TRBJ1-4 | . | TRBV5-1 | CASSFQGQGRGNEKLFF | TGCGCCAGCAGCTTTCAGGGACAGGGGAGAGGGAATGAAAAACTGTTTTTT
. | TRBJ2-6 | few | TRBV5-4 | CASSLEGAGANVLTF | TGTGCCAGCAGCTTGGAAGGGGCTGGGGCCAACGTCCTGACTTTC
. | TRBJ2-5 | . | TRBV19 | CASSPRSGNQETQYF | TGTGCCAGTAGTCCCCGATCGGGGAACCAAGAGACCCAGTACTTC
TRBD2 | TRBJ2-1 | . | TRBV6-5 | CASSYATSGIDNEQFF | TGTGCCAGCAGTTACGCCACTAGCGGGATCGACAATGAGCAGTTCTTC
. | TRBJ2-1 | . | TRBV4-2 | CASSNQMNEQFF | TGTGCCAGCAGCAATCAAATGAATGAGCAGTTCTTC
TRBD1 | TRBJ1-1 | few | TRBV5-6 | CASSATQTGRRMAFF | TGTGCCAGCAGCGCCACCCAGACAGGGAGAAGGATGGCTTTCTTT
TRBD1 | TRBJ2-7 | . | TRBV7-9 | CASSLTGGRYEQYF | TGTGCCAGCAGCTTGACAGGGGGTCGATACGAGCAGTACTTC
. | TRBJ2-1 | . | TRBV7-9 | CASSLAVTGLNEQFF | TGTGCCAGCAGCTTGGCGGTTACAGGTCTCAATGAGCAGTTCTTC